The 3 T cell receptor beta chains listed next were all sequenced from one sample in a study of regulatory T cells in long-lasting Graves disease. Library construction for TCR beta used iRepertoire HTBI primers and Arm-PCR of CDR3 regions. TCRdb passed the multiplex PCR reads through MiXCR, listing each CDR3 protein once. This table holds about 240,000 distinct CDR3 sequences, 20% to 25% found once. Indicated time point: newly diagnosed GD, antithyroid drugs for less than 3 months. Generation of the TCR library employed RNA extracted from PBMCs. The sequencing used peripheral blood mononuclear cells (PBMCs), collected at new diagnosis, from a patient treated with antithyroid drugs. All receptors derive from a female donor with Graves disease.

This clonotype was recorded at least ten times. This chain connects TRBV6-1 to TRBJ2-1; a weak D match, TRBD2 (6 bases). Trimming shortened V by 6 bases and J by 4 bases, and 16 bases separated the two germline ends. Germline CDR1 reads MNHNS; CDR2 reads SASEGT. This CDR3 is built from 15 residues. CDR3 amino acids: CASSTGGNAYNEQFF. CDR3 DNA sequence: TGTGCCAGCAGCACGGGCGGGAACGCATACAATGAGCAGTTCTTC.

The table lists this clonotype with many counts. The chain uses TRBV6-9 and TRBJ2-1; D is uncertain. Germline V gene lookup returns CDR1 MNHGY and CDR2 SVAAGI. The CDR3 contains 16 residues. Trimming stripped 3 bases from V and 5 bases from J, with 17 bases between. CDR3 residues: CASSYWTKDGNNEQFF. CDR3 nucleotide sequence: TGTGCCAGCAGTTACTGGACGAAGGACGGAAACAATGAGCAGTTCTTC.

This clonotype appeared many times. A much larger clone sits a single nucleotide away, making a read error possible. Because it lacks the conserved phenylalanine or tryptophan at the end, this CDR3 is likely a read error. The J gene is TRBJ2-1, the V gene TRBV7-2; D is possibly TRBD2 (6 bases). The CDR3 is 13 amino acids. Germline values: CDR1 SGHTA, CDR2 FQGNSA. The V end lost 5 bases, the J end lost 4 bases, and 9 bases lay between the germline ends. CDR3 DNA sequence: TGTGCCAGCAGCCTAGGGACTTACAATGAGCAGTTCCTC. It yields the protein CASSLGTYNEQFL.